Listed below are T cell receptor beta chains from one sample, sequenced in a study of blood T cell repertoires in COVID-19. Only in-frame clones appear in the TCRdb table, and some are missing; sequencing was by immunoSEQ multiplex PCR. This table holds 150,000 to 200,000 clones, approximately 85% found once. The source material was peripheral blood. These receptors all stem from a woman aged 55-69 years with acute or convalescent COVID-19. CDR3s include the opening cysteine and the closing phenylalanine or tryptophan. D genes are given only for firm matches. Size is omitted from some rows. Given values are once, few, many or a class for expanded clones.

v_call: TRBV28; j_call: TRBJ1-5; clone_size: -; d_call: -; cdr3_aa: CASSLLGHQPQHF; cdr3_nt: TGTGCCAGCAGTTTATTGGGGCATCAGCCCCAGCATTTT
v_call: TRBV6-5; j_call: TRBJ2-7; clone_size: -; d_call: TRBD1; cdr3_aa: CATALGQGRNEQYF; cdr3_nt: TGTGCCACCGCTTTAGGACAGGGAAGAAACGAGCAGTACTTC
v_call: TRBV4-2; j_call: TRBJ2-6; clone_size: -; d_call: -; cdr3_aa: CASSYEAGVSGANVLTF; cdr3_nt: TGTGCCAGCAGTTACGAGGCAGGGGTCTCTGGGGCCAACGTCCTGACTTTC
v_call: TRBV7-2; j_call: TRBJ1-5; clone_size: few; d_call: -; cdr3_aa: CASSSGFTGRPQHF; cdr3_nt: TGTGCCAGCAGCTCCGGTTTTACAGGGAGGCCCCAGCATTTT
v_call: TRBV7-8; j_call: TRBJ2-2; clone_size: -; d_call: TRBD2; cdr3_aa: CASSLSSGRIAGELFF; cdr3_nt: TGTGCCAGCAGCTTAAGTAGCGGGAGGATAGCCGGGGAGCTGTTTTTT
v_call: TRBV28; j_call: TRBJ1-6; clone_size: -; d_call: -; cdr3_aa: CASSFGFVDVSPLHF; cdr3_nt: TGTGCCAGCAGTTTCGGGTTCGTCGACGTCTCACCCCTCCACTTT
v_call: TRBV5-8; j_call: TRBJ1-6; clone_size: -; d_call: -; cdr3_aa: CASGNRVSPLHF; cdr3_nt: TGTGCCAGCGGGAACAGGGTTTCACCCCTCCACTTT
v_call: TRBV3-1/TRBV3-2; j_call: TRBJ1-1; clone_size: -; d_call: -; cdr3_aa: CASRGGVAGAEAFF; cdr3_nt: TGTGCCAGCAGGGGGGGGGTAGCTGGTGCTGAAGCTTTCTTT
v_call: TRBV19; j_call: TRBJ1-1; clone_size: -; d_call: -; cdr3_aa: CASRTGFLNTEAFF; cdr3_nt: TGTGCCAGTAGAACAGGTTTTTTGAACACTGAAGCTTTCTTT
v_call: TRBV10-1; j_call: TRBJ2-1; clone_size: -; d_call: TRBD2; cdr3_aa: CASSESRGGSLNEQFF; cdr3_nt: TGCGCCAGCAGTGAGTCCCGGGGCGGGAGCCTCAATGAGCAGTTCTTC
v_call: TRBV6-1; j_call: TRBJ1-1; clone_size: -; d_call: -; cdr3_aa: CASSEHGPNTEAFF; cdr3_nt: TGTGCCAGCAGTGAACACGGTCCGAACACTGAAGCTTTCTTT
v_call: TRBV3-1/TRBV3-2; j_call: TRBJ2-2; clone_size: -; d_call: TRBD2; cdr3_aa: CASGLAGGPRTGELFF; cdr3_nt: TGTGCCAGCGGACTAGCGGGAGGGCCGCGAACCGGGGAGCTGTTTTTT
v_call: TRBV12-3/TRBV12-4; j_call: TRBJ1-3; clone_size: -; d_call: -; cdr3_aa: CASKGYGNTIYF; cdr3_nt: TGTGCCAGCAAGGGGTACGGAAACACCATATATTTT
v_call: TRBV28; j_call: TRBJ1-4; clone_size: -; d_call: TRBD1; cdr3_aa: CASRGTGRGEKLFF; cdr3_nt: TGTGCCAGCAGAGGGACAGGGCGGGGGGAAAAACTGTTTTTT
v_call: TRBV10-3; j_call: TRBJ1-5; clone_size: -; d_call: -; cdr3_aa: CAISDREGQPQHF; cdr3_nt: TGTGCCATCAGTGACAGGGAGGGTCAGCCCCAGCATTTT
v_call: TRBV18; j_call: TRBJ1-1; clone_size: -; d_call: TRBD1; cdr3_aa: CASSRTGNTEAFF; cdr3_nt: TGTGCCAGCTCGCGGACAGGGAACACTGAAGCTTTCTTT
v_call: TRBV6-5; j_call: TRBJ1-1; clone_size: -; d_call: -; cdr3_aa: CASSRGTLPEAFF; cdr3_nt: TGTGCCAGCAGTCGGGGAACATTGCCTGAAGCTTTCTTT
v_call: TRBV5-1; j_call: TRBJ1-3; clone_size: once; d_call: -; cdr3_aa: CASSLVGGTANGNTIYF; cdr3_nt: TGCGCCAGCAGCTTGGTTGGCGGGACGGCCAACGGAAACACCATATATTTT
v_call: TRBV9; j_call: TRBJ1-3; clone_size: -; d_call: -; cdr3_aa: CASSVASGVTDTIYF; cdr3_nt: TGTGCCAGCAGCGTAGCATCAGGGGTGACAGACACCATATATTTT
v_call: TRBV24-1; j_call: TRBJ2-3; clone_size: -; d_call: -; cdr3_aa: CATSEASFPQYF; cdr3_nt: TGTGCCACCAGTGAGGCTAGCTTTCCGCAGTATTTT
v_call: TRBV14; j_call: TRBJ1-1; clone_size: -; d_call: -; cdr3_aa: CASSPITGSAEAFF; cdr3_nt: TGTGCCAGCAGCCCAATTACAGGGTCCGCTGAAGCTTTCTTT
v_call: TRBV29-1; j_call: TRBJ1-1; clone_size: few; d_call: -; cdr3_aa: CSVDRRAGVGEAFF; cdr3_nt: TGCAGCGTTGACCGTAGGGCAGGGGTTGGGGAAGCTTTCTTT
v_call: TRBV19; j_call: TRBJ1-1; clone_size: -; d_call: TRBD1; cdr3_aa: CASSIRGQGTLEAFF; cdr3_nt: TGTGCCAGTAGTATAAGGGGACAGGGGACCCTAGAAGCTTTCTTT
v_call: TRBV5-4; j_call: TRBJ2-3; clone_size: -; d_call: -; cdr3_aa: CASSFEGASDTQYF; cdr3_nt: TGTGCCAGCAGCTTTGAGGGAGCCTCAGATACGCAGTATTTT
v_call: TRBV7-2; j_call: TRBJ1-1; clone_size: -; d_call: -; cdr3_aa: CASSYMAGLNTEAFF; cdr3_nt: TGTGCCAGCAGCTATATGGCCGGGTTGAACACTGAAGCTTTCTTT
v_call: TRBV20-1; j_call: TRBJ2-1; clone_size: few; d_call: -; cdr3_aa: CSASAPGLLNEQFF; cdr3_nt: TGCAGTGCTAGTGCCCCTGGACTCCTCAATGAGCAGTTCTTC
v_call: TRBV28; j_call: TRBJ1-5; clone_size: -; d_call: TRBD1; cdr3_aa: CASSSSQGAQGPQHF; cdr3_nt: TGTGCCAGCAGTTCCTCACAGGGGGCACAGGGGCCCCAGCATTTT
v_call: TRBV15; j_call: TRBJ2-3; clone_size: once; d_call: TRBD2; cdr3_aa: CAPASGAGGPDTQYF; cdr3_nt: TGTGCCCCCGCGAGTGGGGCGGGAGGTCCAGATACGCAGTATTTT
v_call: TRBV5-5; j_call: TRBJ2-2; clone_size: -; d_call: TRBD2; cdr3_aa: CASSSYSGMNTGELFF; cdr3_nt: TGTGCCAGCAGCTCCTATAGCGGGATGAACACCGGGGAGCTGTTTTTT
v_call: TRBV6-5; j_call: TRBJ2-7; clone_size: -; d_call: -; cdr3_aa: CASSGQTYEQYF; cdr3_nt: TGTGCCAGCAGCGGACAGACCTACGAGCAGTACTTC
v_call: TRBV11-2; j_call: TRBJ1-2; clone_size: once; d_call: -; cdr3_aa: CASKPLNYGYTF; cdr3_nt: TGTGCCAGCAAGCCCCTTAACTATGGCTACACCTTC
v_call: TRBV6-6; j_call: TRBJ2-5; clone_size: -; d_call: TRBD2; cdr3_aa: CASSRALTTSGNQETQYF; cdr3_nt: TGTGCCAGCAGTCGAGCCCTTACGACTAGCGGGAACCAAGAGACCCAGTACTTC
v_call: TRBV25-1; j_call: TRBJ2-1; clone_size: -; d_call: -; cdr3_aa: CASSEQSLEQFF; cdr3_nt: TGTGCCAGCAGTGAACAAAGCTTAGAGCAGTTCTTC
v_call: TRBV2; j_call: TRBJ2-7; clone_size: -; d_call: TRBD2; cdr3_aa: CASRAGLAYEQYF; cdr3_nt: TGTGCCAGCAGGGCGGGACTAGCCTACGAGCAGTACTTC
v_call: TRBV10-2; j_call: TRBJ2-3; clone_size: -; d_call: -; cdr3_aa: CASNQGADTQYF; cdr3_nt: TGCGCCAGCAACCAAGGGGCAGATACGCAGTATTTT
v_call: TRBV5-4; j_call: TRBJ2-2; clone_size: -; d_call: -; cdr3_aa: CASSLDLESGELFF; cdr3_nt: TGTGCCAGCAGCTTGGATCTAGAAAGCGGGGAGCTGTTTTTT
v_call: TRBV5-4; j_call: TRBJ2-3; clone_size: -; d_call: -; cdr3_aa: CASSLSIPDTQYF; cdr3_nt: TGTGCCAGCAGCTTAAGCATTCCAGATACGCAGTATTTT
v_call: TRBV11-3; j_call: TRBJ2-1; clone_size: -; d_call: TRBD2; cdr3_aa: CASSFRTSGGASYNEQFF; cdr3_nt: TGTGCCAGCAGCTTTAGGACTAGCGGGGGGGCTTCCTACAATGAGCAGTTCTTC
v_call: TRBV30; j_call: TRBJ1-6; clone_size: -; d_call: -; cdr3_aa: CAWAGRWSPLHF; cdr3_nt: TGTGCCTGGGCGGGGAGATGGTCACCCCTCCACTTT
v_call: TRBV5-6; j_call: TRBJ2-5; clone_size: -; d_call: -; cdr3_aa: CASSLAGVGVLQETQYF; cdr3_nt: TGTGCCAGCAGCTTGGCTGGTGTCGGGGTCCTCCAAGAGACCCAGTACTTC
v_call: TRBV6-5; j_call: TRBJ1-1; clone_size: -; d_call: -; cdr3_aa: CASSYVRRRGEAFF; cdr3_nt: TGTGCCAGCAGTTATGTTAGGCGGAGGGGTGAAGCTTTCTTT
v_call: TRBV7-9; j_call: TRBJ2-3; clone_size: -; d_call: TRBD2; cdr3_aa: CASSSGLAGGWDTQYF; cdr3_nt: TGTGCCAGCAGCTCAGGACTAGCGGGAGGTTGGGATACGCAGTATTTT
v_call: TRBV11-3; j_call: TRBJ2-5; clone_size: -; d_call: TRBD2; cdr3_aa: CASSLWGGETQYF; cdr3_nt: TGTGCCAGCAGCTTATGGGGAGGGGAGACCCAGTACTTC
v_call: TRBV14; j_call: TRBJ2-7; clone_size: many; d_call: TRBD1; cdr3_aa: CASRPSGTGDYEQYF; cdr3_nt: TGTGCCAGCAGACCATCCGGGACAGGGGATTACGAGCAGTACTTC
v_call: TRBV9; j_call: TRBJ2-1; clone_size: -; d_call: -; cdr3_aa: CASSVRGREQFF; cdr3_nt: TGTGCCAGCAGCGTAAGAGGGCGGGAGCAGTTCTTC
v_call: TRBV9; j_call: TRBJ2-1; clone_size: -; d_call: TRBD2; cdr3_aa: CASSALGLYNEQFF; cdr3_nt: TGTGCCAGCAGCGCCCTGGGACTATACAATGAGCAGTTCTTC
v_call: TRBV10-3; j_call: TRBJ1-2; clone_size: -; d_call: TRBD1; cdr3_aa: CAINQGDLGGYTF; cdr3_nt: TGTGCCATCAATCAGGGGGATCTAGGTGGCTACACCTTC
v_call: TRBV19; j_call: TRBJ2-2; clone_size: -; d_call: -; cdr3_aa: CASSIVRQVYTGELFF; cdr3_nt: TGTGCCAGTAGTATAGTACGGCAGGTATACACCGGGGAGCTGTTTTTT
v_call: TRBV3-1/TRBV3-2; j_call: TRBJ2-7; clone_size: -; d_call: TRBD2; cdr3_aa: CASSRQLAGDYEQYF; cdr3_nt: TGTGCCAGCAGCCGACAACTAGCGGGGGACTACGAGCAGTACTTC
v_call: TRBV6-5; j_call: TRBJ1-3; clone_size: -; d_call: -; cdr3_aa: CASKGAWDTIYF; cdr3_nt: TGTGCCAGCAAAGGGGCTTGGGACACCATATATTTT
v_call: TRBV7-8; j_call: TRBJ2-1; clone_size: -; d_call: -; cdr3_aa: CASSSRQPESYNEQFF; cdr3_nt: TGTGCCAGCAGCTCCCGACAGCCGGAATCCTACAATGAGCAGTTCTTC
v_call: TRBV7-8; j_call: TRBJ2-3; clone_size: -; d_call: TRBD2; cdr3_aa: CASSFSGTSGGSTDTQYF; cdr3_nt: TGTGCCAGCAGCTTCTCCGGGACTAGCGGGGGTAGCACAGATACGCAGTATTTT
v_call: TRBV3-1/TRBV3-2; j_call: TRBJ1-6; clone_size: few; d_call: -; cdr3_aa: CASSLTGTGESPLHF; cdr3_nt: TGTGCCAGCAGCCTCACAGGGACCGGGGAGTCACCCCTCCACTTT
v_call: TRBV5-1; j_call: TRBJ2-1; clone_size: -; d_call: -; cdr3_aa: CASSLDTREYNEQFF; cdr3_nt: TGCGCCAGCAGCTTGGACACTAGAGAGTACAATGAGCAGTTCTTC
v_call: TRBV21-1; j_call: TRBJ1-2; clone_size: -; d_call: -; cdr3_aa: CASMRYTF; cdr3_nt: TGTGCCAGCATGAGGTACACCTTC
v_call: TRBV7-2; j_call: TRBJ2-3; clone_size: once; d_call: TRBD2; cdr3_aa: CASSPRGSGRGSSTDTQYF; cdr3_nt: TGTGCCAGCAGCCCGCGGGGTAGCGGGAGAGGGTCCAGCACAGATACGCAGTATTTT
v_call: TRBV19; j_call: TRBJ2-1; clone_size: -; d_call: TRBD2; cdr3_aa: CASGKLAGTFGNEQFF; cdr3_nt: TGTGCCAGTGGAAAACTAGCGGGAACGTTTGGCAATGAGCAGTTCTTC